This T cell receptor beta chain was found in a study of OX40 agonist ivuxolimab in advanced cancers. Autoimmune disease history or systemic immunosuppression led to patients being barred. The V and J ends lost 5 bases and 6 bases respectively, with 11 bases between them. The CDR3 covers 13 residues. CDR1 SGHAT and CDR2 FQNNGV come from the germline V gene. Study-wide findings and caveats: The study observed clonal expansion of CD4+ and CD8+ blood T cells by week 6 at 0.1 to 3.0 mg/kg. Certain nonresponders likewise exhibited a low normalized T-cell clonal expansion. Expanded peripheral T-cell antigen specificity went undetermined.

Remarks on this clone: The antigen remains undetermined.

TCRdb's copy holds only in-frame clones and misses some; the assay was immunoSEQ multiplex PCR. Here the sample spans about 53,000 clones, just under 80% being singletons. The sample was CD4+ or CD8+ T cells sorted from blood, taken in a trial of the OX40 agonist ivuxolimab. This TCR derives from an adult with an advanced solid tumor such as melanoma, head and neck, liver or kidney cancer. The V call is TRBV11-2, the J call TRBJ1-5; D is unresolved. CDR3: CASSPLERQPQHF. The DNA of the CDR3 is TGTGCCAGCAGCCCTCTCGAGCGTCAGCCCCAGCATTTT. The variable domain in full, with the rest retrieved from reference TRBV11-2 and TRBJ1-5, is EAGVAQSPRYKIIEKRQSVAFWCNPISGHATLYWYQQILGQGPKLLIQFQNNGVVDDSQLPKDRFSAERLKGVDSTLKIQPAKLEDSAVYLCASSPLERQPQHFGDGTRLSIL.